This T cell receptor (beta chain) was recorded in a study of cytomegalovirus exposure and HLA in healthy donors (TCRdb year 2017). About the investigation overall: In an earlier analysis of several hundred of the donors, approximately 260 Gb of sequence data and 120 million or so unique TCR beta sequences from some 170 million T cells were reported. Donor age, sex, ethnicity and CMV serostatus were compiled alongside the repertoire data. Every discovery cohort repertoire had been produced on one sequencing platform. Four or five DR-DQ haplotypes were handled as single units for association and clustering because linkage in the cohort was strong. About 280 gigabases of sequencing data and 75 million to 85 million unique TCR sequences made up an early release that covered approximately 650 HLA-typed donors. HLA typing included class I and class II loci at four-digit resolution. Rather than using new phenotypic data, the later analysis identified candidate immune exposures from TCR beta sequences and from how often those sequences occurred across donors. In addition to the first cohort of about 650 subjects, a separate validation cohort of 120 different subjects was used. Of the roughly 430 genotyped donors, roughly 85% fell in the genetic ancestry cluster associated with self-reported Caucasian donors. To study patterns of TCR occurrence, a later analysis re-analyzed previously published TCR beta repertoires from just over 650 donors and added high-resolution HLA genotyping. The number of donors typed differed by locus, with 629-630 for A, B, C, DRB1 and DQB1, about 500 for DQA1, approximately 570 for DPA1, and over 400 for DPB1. An earlier analysis of some 500 of the donors applied high-throughput TCR beta sequencing to assess whether each TCR beta V gene segment acted as functional or pseudogenic. Across around 400 genotyped donors of the cohort, an average of about 250,000 unique TCR beta nucleotide sequences per donor were sequenced, and around 19% of those sequences were non-productive. The study used immunosequencing to profile the T cell repertoires of some 600 subjects and linked those repertoires to cytomegalovirus serostatus. A later genetic analysis used genome-wide SNP genotypes for about 60% of the roughly 670 donors, treating that subset as a discovery cohort. The study combined high-throughput TCR immunosequencing, statistical association of individual TCRs with disease status, and machine learning to predict cytomegalovirus infection status. The study aimed to test whether signatures of past pathogen exposure could be identified by cataloging public T cell receptors.

The cohort was made up of 500 to 850 healthy bone marrow donors. At the time of sampling, every cohort member was nominally healthy, though immune exposures that went unrecorded were likely present. The donor tested CMV seronegative, placing the donor among the 350 or so seronegative members of the cohort. Each donor provided a peripheral blood sample, and peripheral blood mononuclear cells were used for TCR beta sequencing. Genomic DNA extraction from the blood cell samples was performed with the Qiagen DNeasy Blood Extraction Kit. The CDR3, cysteine through phenylalanine, is 19 amino acids long. Of all the DNA, just the CDR3 is kept, 57 bases in frame from base 1. V loses 5 bases at its end and J loses 0 bases; junction bases beyond the gene matches: 10. CDR1 and CDR2 are drawn from the germline V gene: SGHAT, FQNNGV. This clone is a singleton in its sample. The clone's antigen remains unknown. Base qualities were left out, and no much larger clone turns up one base away.

The investigation overall reported the following: In a later analysis, 16,951 TCR beta sequences were associated with specific HLA alleles at a false discovery rate of 0.05. In vitro tests confirmed that three of the cytomegalovirus-associated TCR beta chains recognize cytomegalovirus antigens. When HLA alleles, especially DR and DQ, strongly co-occurred, attributing TCR associations to individual alleles was difficult. A further reported finding was that TCR beta sequences accurately predicted the HLA-A and HLA-B alleles for most subjects in the first cohort. According to a later analysis, parvovirus B19, influenza, CMV and Epstein-Barr virus appeared linked to several top co-occurrence clusters. Only TCR beta chains were sequenced in this cohort, and the absence of alpha or paired-chain data limited detectable features. Because the 87-base-pair reads could not distinguish some IMGT-functional V segments, including TRBV6-2 and TRBV6-3, those segments were excluded. A later analysis found that TCR association rates varied across HLA loci, with DRB1 alleles showing the most associated TCRs and HLA-C alleles the fewest. In a later analysis, most CMV-associated TCR beta chains were found to appear HLA-restricted, with HLA associations seemingly driven largely by CMV exposure. Correlated functional status among segregating V segments might be attributable to linkage disequilibrium, but an unknown experimental factor could not be ruled out. In an earlier analysis of a few hundred of the donors, most TCR beta V segments were observed in productive rearrangements about 87% or about 30% of the time, broadly matching IMGT annotations. A group of highly shared sequence variants was considered likely to be a technical artifact of the sequencing pipeline. According to the authors, the approach could potentially be generalized to other disease states and immunological phenotypes. An association between a missense DCLRE1C variant and V-gene and J-gene trimming of TCR beta chains was found in a later genetic analysis and replicated in an independent cohort. The classifier was reported to diagnose cytomegalovirus status with high specificity and sensitivity in both the original and validation cohorts. Because HLA typing was missing for some donors at each locus, association tests included only the typed subset. The presence/absence analyses assumed that sequencing depth was roughly uniform across donors, and that assumption may not be true. In the study, roughly 160 TCR beta chains were listed as associated with cytomegalovirus. The only immune exposure information available for the cohort was CMV serostatus. According to a later genetic analysis, donors in an Asian-associated ancestry cluster had fewer N-insertions in productive TCRs than the roughly 660-donor mean. About 17 rarely observed V segments, including chromosome 9 orphons, were excluded from the earlier analysis of several hundred of the donors because counts were too low. In a later analysis, HLA-associated TCR beta chains were found to be more clonally expanded and to have lower generation probabilities than equally common non-associated chains. Most TCR sequences were seen in very few donors, while some public TCRs were found in many individuals.

Library creation used the immunoSEQ multiplex PCR assay. For the multiplex PCR, a mixture combining 60 forward primers for TCR Vbeta segments and 13 reverse primers for TCR Jbeta segments was used. Amplification of the CDR3 region of rearranged TCR beta genes was performed with a multiplex PCR assay on genomic DNA. On the Illumina HiSeq System, the amplified TCR beta libraries were sequenced as 87-base-pair reads. The original methods were these. A later analysis counted approximately 84 million unique TCR beta chains across the 600 to 850 repertoires, and some 11 million of these chains were shared by at least two donors. To remove PCR and sequencing errors, raw reads were error-corrected and collapsed into unique sequences using a nearest-neighbor algorithm that merged closely related sequences. CDR3 sequences were aligned to IMGT reference sequences to assign V, D and J gene segments. For a sequence to be retained, a match of at least six nucleotides was required to both a V gene segment and a J gene segment. A rearrangement was called productive if the CDR3 had no stop codons and remained in frame with V and J, and every other rearrangement was called non-productive. Following IMGT convention, CDR3 was defined as the stretch from the second conserved V-encoded cysteine to the conserved J-encoded phenylalanine. In an earlier analysis of more than 550 of the donors, sequences lacking an unambiguous match to a single V gene segment were excluded. In an earlier analysis of 450 to 750 of the donors, a V segment was called functional when productive rearrangements were above 56.7%, and segregating when the standard deviation between donors exceeded 5%. To diagnose cytomegalovirus status from the catalog of TCR beta chain sequences, a statistical classification framework was built. In a later analysis, TCR nucleotide sequences were compared against IMGT/GENE-DB human TR gene sequences so that V and J genes could be assigned. A later analysis assigned CDR3 sequences and most-parsimonious VDJ recombination scenarios with the TCRdist pipeline. In a later analysis, each TCR beta chain was defined by its CDR3 amino acid sequence together with its V-gene family, and reads lacking a unique V-gene family were excluded. A later analysis removed several hundred highly shared, low-generation-probability nucleotide sequences to deal with suspected cross-contamination and a sequencing artifact. In a later analysis, a clonal expansion index for each public chain was calculated from normalized within-repertoire ranks of inferred template counts. In a later analysis, generation probabilities were computed with a VDJ recombination model fitted to out-of-frame rearrangements, and the resulting probabilities were checked against IGoR. In a later analysis, hypergeometric tests were used to score TCR-TCR, TCR-HLA and TCR-CMV co-occurrence, with a repertoire-size bias correction applied to TCR pairs. A later analysis estimated false discovery rates by permuting HLA or CMV assignments 20 times. In a later analysis, co-occurring TCRs were grouped with DBSCAN, and TCRdist sequence similarity was added when clustering was performed within HLA-allele-positive subsets. For co-occurrence clustering, repertoires with fewer than 30,000 or more than 120,000 public chains were excluded, along with four to six repertoires with anomalous nucleotide sharing. This immuneACCESS table, as held by TCRdb, lists in-frame sequences with V and J called but not all clones. Of the missing ones, under half trace to an unresolved V gene in checked studies; the others have no known cause. The V and J calls and clone size are taken from that table; D and trimming were inferred from the DNA. In this sample the table shows 170,000 or so clones, 84% of which occur a single time. 0.38% of the sample lies in the top ten.

The rearrangement joined TRBV11-2 to TRBJ2-1; 13 of the junction bases match TRBD2. Sequencing was carried out using PBMCs. The sequence derives from a boy aged 2 to 10 in good health and CMV-seronegative. This receptor carries the CDR3 CASSRRTSGSSSSYNEQFF. Read as DNA, the sequence is TGTGCCAGCAGCCGAAGGACTAGCGGGAGTTCGAGCTCCTACAATGAGCAGTTCTTC.